The present entry profiles one T cell receptor beta chain with its context. These data belong to a study of regulatory T cells in long-lasting Graves disease. Looked up from germline, CDR1 is SGHNT and CDR2 is YENEEA. There are 17 residues in the CDR3. The V and J ends lost 5 bases and 3 bases, in that order; junction bases with no gene match: 13. To make TCR beta libraries, researchers used iRepertoire HTBI primers and Arm-PCR of CDR3 regions. Using its own MiXCR run on the multiplex PCR reads, TCRdb lists one record per CDR3 protein. The sample yields approximately 400,000 distinct CDR3 sequences, over 14% seen once. This sample's time point: newly diagnosed GD, antithyroid drugs for less than 3 months. The TCR library used RNA extracted from PBMCs. The sample was also linked to a second study, of T cells in Graves' hyperthyroidism and ophthalmopathy.

This TCR was sampled from a woman aged 35 to 49 with Graves disease. The sample consisted of peripheral blood mononuclear cells (PBMCs), taken at new diagnosis, from a patient treated with antithyroid drugs. This sequence joins TRBV11-3 and TRBJ1-2, with TRBD1 matching over 9 bases. CDR3 loop: CASSQGFFRDRDYGYTF. The DNA for the CDR3 is TGTGCCAGCAGCCAAGGTTTTTTCCGGGACAGGGACTATGGCTACACCTTC.